The T cell receptor beta chain described here comes from a study of identical twins. A universal primer site arose from template switching, and cDNA bore unique molecular identifiers. TCRdb independently ran MiXCR on the 5' RACE reads; one entry per CDR3 protein. The sample includes fewer than 550,000 distinct CDR3 sequences, roughly 13% seen only once; the top ten take approximately 0.98%. Trimming stripped 5 bases from V and 10 bases from J, with 12 bases between. This CDR3 region has 11 residues. Germline CDR1 is MNHEY and CDR2 is SVGAGI. Study-level findings and limits: Twins showed weaker excess sharing in their beta out-of-frame sequences.

In the case of this clonotype: The antigen is unknown.

These same data were also listed under a study on yellow fever vaccine responses in identical twins. As reported in that work: Twins' vaccine T cell response reportedly gave the appearance of partial convergence and partial personalization.

This chain connects TRBV6-5 to TRBJ2-7; D is perhaps TRBD1 (6 bases). The receptor's source is a woman aged 18-29 years in good health. The sequenced sample was CD4+ T cells sorted from blood. The CDR3 sequence: CASSVLGGQYF. CDR3 in DNA: TGTGCCAGCAGTGTCCTAGGGGGACAGTACTTC.